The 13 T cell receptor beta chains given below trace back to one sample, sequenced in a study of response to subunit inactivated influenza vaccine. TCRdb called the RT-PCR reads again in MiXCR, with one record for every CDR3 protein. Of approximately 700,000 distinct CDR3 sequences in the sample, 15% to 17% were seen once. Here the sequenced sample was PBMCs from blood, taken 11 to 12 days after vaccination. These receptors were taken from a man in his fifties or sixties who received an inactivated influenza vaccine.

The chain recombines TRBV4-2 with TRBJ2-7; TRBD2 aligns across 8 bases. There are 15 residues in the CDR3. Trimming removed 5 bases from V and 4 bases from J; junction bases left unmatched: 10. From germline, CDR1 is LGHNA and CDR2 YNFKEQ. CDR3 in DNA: TGTGCCAGCAGCGCAACGGGGGGGCCAAGTTACGAGCAGTACTTC. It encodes CASSATGGPSYEQYF.

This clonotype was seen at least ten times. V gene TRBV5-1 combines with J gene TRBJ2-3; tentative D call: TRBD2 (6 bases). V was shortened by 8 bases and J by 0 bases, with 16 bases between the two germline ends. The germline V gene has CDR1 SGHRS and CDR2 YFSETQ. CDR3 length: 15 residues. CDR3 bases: TGCGCCAGTAACCGCGACGGGACTAGCACAGATACGCAGTATTTT. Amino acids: CASNRDGTSTDTQYF.

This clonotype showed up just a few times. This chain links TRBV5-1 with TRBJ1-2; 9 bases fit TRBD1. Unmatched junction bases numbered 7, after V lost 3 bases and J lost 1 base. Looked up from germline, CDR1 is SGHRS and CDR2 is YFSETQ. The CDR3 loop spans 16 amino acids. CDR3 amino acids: CASSYRDRASNYGYTF. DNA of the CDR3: TGCGCCAGCAGCTACCGGGACAGGGCGAGTAACTATGGCTACACCTTC. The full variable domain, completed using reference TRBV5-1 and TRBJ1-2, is KAGVTQTPRYLIKTRGQQVTLSCSPISGHRSVSWYQQTPGQGLQFLFEYFSETQRNKGNFPGRFSGRQFSNSRSEMNVSTLELGDSALYLCASSYRDRASNYGYTFGSGTRLTVV.

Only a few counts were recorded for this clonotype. The CDR3 protein is CASSLRPRVWNSPLHF. The CDR3 DNA follows: TGTGCCAGCAGTTTACGCCCTCGGGTGTGGAATTCACCCCTCCACTTT. The chain recombines TRBV27 with TRBJ1-6; D gene unclear. Between the trimmed V and J ends, which lost 2 bases and 7 bases, there was a span of 15 bases. The CDR3 has 16 amino acids. From germline, CDR1 is MNHEY and CDR2 SMNVEV (reference sequence).

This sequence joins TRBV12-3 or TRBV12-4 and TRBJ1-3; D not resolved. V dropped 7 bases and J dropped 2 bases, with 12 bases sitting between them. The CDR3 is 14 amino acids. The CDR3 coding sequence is TGTGCCAGCAAACCAGACATAACTGGAAACACCATATATTTT. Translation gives CASKPDITGNTIYF.

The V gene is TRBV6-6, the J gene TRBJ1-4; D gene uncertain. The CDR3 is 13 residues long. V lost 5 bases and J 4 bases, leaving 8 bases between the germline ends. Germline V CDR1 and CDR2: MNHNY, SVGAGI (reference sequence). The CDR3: CASSPSDNEKLFF. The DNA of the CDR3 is TGTGCCAGCAGTCCGAGTGATAATGAAAAACTGTTTTTT.

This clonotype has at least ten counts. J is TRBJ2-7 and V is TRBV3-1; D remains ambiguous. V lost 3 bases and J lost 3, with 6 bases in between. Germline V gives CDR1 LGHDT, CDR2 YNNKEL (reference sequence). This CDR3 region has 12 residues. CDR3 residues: CASSHDNYEQYF. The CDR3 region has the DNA TGTGCCAGCAGCCATGACAACTACGAGCAGTACTTC.

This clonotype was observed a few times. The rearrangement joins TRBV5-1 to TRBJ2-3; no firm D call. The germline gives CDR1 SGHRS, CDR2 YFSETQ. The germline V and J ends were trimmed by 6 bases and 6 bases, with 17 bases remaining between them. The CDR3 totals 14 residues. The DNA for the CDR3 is TGCGCCAGCACCGAAAGCCGTACGTCCGATACGCAGTATTTT. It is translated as CASTESRTSDTQYF.

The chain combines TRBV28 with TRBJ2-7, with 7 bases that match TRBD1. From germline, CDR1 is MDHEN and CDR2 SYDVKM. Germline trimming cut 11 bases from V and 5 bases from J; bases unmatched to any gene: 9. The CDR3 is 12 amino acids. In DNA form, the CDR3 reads TGTGCCTCCTCAATAGGGGGCAACGAGCAGTACTTC. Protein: CASSIGGNEQYF.

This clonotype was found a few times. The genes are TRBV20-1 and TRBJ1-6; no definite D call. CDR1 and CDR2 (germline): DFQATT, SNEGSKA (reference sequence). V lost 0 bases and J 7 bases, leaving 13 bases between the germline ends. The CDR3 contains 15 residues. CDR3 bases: TGCAGTGCTAGAGATTTAGGGAAAGGAAATTCACCCCTCCACTTT. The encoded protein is CSARDLGKGNSPLHF.

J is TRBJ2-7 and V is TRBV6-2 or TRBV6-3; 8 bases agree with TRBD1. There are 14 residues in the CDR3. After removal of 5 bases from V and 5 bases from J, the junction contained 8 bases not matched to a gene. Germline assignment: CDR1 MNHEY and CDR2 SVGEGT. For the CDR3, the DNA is TGTGCCAGCAGTACGACAGGGGACTTCAACGAGCAGTACTTC. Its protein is CASSTTGDFNEQYF.

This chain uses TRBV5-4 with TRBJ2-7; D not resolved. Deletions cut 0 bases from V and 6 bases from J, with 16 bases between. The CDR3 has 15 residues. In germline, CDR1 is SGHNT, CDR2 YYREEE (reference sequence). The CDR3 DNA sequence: TGTGCCAGCAGCTTGGCAGAGTATTTACCCTCCGAGCAGTACTTC. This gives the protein CASSLAEYLPSEQYF.

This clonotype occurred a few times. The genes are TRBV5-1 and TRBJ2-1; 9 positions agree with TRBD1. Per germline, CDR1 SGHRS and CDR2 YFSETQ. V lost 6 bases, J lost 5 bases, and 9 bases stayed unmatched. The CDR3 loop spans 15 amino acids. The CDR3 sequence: CASTLGQGPHNEQFF. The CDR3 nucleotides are TGCGCCAGCACTCTAGGACAGGGGCCGCACAATGAGCAGTTCTTC.